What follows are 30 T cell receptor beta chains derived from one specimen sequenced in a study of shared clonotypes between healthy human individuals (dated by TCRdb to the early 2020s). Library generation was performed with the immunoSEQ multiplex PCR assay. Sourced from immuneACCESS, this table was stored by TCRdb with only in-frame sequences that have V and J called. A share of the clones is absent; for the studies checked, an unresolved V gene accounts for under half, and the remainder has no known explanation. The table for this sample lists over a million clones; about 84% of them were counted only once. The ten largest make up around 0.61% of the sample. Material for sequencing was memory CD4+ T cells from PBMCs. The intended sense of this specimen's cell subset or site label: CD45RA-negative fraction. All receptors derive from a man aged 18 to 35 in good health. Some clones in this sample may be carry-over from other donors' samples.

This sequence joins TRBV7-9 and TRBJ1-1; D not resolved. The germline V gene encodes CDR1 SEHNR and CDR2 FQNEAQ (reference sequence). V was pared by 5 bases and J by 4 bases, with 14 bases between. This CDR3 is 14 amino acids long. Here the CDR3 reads CASSQGFWGTEAFF. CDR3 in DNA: TGTGCCAGCAGCCAAGGGTTCTGGGGCACTGAAGCTTTCTTT.

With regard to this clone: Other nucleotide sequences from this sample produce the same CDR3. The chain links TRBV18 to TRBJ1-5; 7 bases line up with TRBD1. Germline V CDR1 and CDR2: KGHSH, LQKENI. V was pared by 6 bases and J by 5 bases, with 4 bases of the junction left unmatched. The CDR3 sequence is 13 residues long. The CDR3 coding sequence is TGTGCCAGCTCCCGAACAGGGGATCAGCCCCAGCATTTT. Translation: CASSRTGDQPQHF. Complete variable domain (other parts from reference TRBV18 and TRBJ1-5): NAGVMQNPRHLVRRRGQEARLRCSPMKGHSHVYWYRQLPEEGLKFMVYLQKENIIDESGMPKERFSAEFPKEGPSILRIQQVVRGDSAAYFCASSRTGDQPQHFGDGTRLSIL.

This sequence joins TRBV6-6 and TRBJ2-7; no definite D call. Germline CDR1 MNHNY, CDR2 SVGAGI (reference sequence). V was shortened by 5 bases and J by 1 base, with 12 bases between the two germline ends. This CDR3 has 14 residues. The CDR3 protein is CASSVPGRSYEQYF. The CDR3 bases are TGTGCCAGCAGTGTCCCGGGCCGATCCTACGAGCAGTACTTC.

CDR3 in amino acids: CASSLDGSRQETQYF. The CDR3 nucleotides are TGTGCCAGCAGCTTAGACGGGAGTCGTCAAGAGACCCAGTACTTC. The V call is TRBV11-2, the J call TRBJ2-5; TRBD2 might be the D (6 bases). The CDR3 length is 15 residues. Trimming stripped 0 bases from V and 2 bases from J, with 10 bases between. Germline V gene lookup returns CDR1 SGHAT and CDR2 FQNNGV.

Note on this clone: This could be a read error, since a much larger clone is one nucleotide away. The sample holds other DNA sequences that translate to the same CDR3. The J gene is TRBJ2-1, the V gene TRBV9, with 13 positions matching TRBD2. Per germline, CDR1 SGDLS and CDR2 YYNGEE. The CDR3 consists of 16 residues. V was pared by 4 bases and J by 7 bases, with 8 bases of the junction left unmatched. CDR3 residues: CASSPGLAGVVNEQFF. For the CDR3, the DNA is TGTGCCAGCAGCCCCGGACTAGCGGGGGTAGTTAATGAGCAGTTCTTC.

The chain's CDR3 is CASSQTRQGEETQYF. CDR3 bases: TGCGCCAGCAGCCAAACTCGACAGGGCGAAGAGACCCAGTACTTC. V is TRBV4-1 and J is TRBJ2-5; 7 bases line up with TRBD1. Germline CDR1 MGHRA, CDR2 YSYEKL. V trimming: 2 bases; J trimming: 3 bases; junction bases outside the gene matches: 6. CDR3 length: 15 residues.

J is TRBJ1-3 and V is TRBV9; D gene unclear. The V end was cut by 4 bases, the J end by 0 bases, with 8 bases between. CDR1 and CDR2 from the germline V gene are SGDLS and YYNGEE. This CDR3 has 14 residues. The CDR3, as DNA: TGTGCCAGCAGCACCCATAGCTCTGGAAACACCATATATTTT. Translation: CASSTHSSGNTIYF.

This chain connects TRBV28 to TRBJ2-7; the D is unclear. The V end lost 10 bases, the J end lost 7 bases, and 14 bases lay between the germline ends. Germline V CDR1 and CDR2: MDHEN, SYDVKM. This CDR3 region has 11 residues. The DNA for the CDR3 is TGTGCCACGGGCCCCGCTTATGAGCAGTACTTC. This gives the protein CATGPAYEQYF.

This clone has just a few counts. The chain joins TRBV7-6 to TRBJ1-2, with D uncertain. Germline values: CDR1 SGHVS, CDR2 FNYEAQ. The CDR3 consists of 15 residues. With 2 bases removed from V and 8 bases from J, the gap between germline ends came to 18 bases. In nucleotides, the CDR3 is TGTGCCAGCAGCTTAACCGCCGGAGCCCTTTGGGGCTACACCTTC. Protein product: CASSLTAGALWGYTF.

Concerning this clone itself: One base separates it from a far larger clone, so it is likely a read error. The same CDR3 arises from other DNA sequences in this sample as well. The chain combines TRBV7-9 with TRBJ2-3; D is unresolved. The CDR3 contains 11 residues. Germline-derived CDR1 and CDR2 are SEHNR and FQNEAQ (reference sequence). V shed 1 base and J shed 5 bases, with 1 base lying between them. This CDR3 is CASSLEDTQYF. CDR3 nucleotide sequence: TGTGCCAGCAGCTTAGAAGATACGCAGTATTTT.

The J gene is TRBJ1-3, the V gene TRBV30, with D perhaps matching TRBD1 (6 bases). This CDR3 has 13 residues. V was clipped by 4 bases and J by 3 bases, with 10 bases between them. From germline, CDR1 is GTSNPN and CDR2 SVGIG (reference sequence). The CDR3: CAWIQGNGNTIYF. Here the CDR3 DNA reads TGTGCCTGGATCCAGGGGAATGGAAACACCATATATTTT.

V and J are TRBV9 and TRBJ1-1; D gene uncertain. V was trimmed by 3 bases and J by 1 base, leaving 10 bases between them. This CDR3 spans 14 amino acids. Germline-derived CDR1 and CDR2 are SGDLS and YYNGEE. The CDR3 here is CASSAGLANTEAFF. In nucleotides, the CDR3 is TGTGCCAGCAGCGCAGGACTGGCGAACACTGAAGCTTTCTTT.

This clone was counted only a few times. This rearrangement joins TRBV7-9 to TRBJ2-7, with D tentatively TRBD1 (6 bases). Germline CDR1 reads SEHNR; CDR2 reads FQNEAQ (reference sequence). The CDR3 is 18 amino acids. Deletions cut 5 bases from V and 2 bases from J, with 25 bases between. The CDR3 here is CASSPGLHPQGRTYEQYF. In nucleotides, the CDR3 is TGTGCCAGCAGCCCCGGGCTACACCCCCAGGGGCGTACCTACGAGCAGTACTTC.

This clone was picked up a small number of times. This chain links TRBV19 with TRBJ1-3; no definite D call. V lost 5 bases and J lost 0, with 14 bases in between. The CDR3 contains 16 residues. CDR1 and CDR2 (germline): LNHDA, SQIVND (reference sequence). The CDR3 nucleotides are TGTGCCAGTAGTCGAGGACTCCGATACTCTGGAAACACCATATATTTT. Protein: CASSRGLRYSGNTIYF.

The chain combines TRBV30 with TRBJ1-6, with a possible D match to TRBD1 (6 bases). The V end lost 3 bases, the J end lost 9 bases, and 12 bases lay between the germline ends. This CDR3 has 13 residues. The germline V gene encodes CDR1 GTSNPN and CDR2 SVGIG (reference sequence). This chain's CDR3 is CAWRRQGISPLHF. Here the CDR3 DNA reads TGTGCCTGGAGGCGGCAGGGGATTTCACCCCTCCACTTT.

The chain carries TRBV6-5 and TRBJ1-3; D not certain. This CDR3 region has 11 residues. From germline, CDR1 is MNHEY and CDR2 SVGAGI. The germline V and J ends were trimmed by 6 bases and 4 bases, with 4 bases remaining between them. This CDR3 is CASRGGNTIYF. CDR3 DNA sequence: TGTGCCAGCAGAGGCGGAAACACCATATATTTT.

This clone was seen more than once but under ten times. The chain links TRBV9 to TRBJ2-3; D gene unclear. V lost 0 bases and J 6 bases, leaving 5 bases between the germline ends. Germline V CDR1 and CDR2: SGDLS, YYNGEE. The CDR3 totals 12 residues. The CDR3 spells CASSVDEDTQYF. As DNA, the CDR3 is TGTGCCAGCAGCGTAGATGAGGATACGCAGTATTTT. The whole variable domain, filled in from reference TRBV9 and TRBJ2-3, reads DSGVTQTPKHLITATGQRVTLRCSPRSGDLSVYWYQQSLDQGLQFLIQYYNGEERAKGNILERFSAQQFPDLHSELNLSSLELGDSALYFCASSVDEDTQYFGPGTRLTVL.

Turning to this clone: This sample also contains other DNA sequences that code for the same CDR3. The CDR3 DNA follows: TGTGCCAGCAGCTTGGGCTCCCCCCCGGGGGAGACCCAGTACTTC. The encoded protein is CASSLGSPPGETQYF. The rearrangement links TRBV7-9 to TRBJ2-5; perhaps TRBD2 as D (5 bases). Per the germline V gene, CDR1 is SEHNR and CDR2 is FQNEAQ (reference sequence). Trimming removed 3 bases at V and 5 bases at J, with 16 bases between. The CDR3 has 15 amino acids.

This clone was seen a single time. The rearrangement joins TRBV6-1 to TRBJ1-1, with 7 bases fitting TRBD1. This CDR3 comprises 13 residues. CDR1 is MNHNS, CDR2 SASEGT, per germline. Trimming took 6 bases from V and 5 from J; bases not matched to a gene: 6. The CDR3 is CASRTGMGTEAFF. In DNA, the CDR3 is TGTGCCAGCAGGACAGGGATGGGTACTGAAGCTTTCTTT.

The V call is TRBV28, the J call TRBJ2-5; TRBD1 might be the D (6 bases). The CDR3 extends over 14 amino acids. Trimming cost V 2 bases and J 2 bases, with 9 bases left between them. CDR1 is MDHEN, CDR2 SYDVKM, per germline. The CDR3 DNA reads TGTGCCAGCAGTTTACTTAGGGGGCAAGAGACCCAGTACTTC. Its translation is CASSLLRGQETQYF. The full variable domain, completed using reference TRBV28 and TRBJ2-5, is DVKVTQSSRYLVKRTGEKVFLECVQDMDHENMFWYRQDPGLGLRLIYFSYDVKMKEKGDIPEGYSVSREKKERFSLILESASTNQTSMYLCASSLLRGQETQYFGPGTRLLVL.

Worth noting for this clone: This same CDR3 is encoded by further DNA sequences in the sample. This chain's CDR3 is CASSVGRGSDTQYF. DNA of the CDR3: TGTGCCAGCAGCGTAGGTAGGGGGTCAGATACGCAGTATTTT. The chain links TRBV9 to TRBJ2-3; tentatively, D is TRBD1 (6 bases). Germline V gives CDR1 SGDLS, CDR2 YYNGEE. V lost 0 bases and J 4 bases, leaving 9 bases between the germline ends. The CDR3 is 14 amino acids.

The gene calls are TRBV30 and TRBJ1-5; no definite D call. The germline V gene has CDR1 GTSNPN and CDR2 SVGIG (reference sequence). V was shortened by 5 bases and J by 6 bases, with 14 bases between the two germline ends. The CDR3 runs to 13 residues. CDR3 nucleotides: TGTGCCTGGGGTAGGGTGGTGGGTCAGCCCCAGCATTTT. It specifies CAWGRVVGQPQHF.

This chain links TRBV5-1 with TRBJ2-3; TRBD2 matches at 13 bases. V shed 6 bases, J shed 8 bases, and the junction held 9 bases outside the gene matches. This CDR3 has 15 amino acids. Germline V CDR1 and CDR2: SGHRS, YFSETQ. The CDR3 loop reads CASTDTSGRASTQYF. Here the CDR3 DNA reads TGCGCCAGCACCGACACTAGCGGGAGGGCCTCTACGCAGTATTTT. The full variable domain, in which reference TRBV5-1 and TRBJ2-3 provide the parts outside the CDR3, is KAGVTQTPRYLIKTRGQQVTLSCSPISGHRSVSWYQQTPGQGLQFLFEYFSETQRNKGNFPGRFSGRQFSNSRSEMNVSTLELGDSALYLCASTDTSGRASTQYFGPGTRLTVL.

CDR3: CASSPRGGQGNQPQHF. In nucleotides, the CDR3 is TGTGCCAGCAGTCCACGTGGAGGGCAAGGCAATCAGCCCCAGCATTTT. The rearrangement links TRBV27 to TRBJ1-5; D gene unclear. With 5 bases removed from V and 2 bases from J, the gap between germline ends came to 16 bases. The length of the CDR3 is 16 residues. Germline lookup yields CDR1 MNHEY and CDR2 SMNVEV (reference sequence).

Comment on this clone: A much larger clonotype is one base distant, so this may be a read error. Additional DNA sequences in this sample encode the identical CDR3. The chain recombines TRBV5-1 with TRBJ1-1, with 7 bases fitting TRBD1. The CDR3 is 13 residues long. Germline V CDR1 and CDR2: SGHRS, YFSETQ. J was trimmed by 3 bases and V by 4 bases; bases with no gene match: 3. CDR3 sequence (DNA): TGCGCCAGCAGCCTTACAGGGGACACTGAAGCTTTCTTT. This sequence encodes CASSLTGDTEAFF.

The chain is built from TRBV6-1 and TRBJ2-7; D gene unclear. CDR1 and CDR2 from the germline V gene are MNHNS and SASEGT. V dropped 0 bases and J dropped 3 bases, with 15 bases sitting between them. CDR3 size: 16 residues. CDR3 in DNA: TGTGCCAGCAGTGAAGCGCCAGGTCCCACCCTCTACGAGCAGTACTTC. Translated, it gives CASSEAPGPTLYEQYF.

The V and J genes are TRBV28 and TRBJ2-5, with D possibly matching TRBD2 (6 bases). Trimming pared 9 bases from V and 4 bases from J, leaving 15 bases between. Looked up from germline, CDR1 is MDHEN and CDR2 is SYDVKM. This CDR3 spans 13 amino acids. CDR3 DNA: TGTGCCAGTGATCCGGGGGTTGCAGAGACCCAGTACTTC. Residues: CASDPGVAETQYF. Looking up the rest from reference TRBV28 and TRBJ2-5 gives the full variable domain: DVKVTQSSRYLVKRTGEKVFLECVQDMDHENMFWYRQDPGLGLRLIYFSYDVKMKEKGDIPEGYSVSREKKERFSLILESASTNQTSMYLCASDPGVAETQYFGPGTRLLVL.

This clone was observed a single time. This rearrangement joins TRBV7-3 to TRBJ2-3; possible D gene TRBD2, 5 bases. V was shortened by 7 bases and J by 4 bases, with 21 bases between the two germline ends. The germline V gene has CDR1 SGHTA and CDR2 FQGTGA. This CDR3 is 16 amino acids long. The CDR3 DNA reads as TGTGCCAGCACCTTGGGAACTCTCGCCGGGGCAGATACGCAGTATTTT. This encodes CASTLGTLAGADTQYF. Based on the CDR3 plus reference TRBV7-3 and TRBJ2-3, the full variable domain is GAGVSQTPSNKVTEKGKYVELRCDPISGHTALYWYRQSLGQGPEFLIYFQGTGAADDSGLPNDRFFAVRPEGSVSTLKIQRTERGDSAVYLCASTLGTLAGADTQYFGPGTRLTVL.

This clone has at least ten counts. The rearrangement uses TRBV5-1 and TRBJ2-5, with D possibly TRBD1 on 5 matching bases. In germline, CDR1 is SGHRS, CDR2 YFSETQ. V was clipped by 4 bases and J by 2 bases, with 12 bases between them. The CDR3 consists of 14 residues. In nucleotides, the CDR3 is TGCGCCAGCAGCCACGACAGAGGTCAAGAGACCCAGTACTTC. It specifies CASSHDRGQETQYF. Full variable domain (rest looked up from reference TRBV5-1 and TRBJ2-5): KAGVTQTPRYLIKTRGQQVTLSCSPISGHRSVSWYQQTPGQGLQFLFEYFSETQRNKGNFPGRFSGRQFSNSRSEMNVSTLELGDSALYLCASSHDRGQETQYFGPGTRLLVL.

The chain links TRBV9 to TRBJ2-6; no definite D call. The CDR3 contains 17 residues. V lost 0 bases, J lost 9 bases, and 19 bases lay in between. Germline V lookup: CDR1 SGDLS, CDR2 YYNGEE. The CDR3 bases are TGTGCCAGCAGCGTAGAGGCGAGTTTTCTGGTTGGCAACGTCCTGACTTTC. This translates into CASSVEASFLVGNVLTF.